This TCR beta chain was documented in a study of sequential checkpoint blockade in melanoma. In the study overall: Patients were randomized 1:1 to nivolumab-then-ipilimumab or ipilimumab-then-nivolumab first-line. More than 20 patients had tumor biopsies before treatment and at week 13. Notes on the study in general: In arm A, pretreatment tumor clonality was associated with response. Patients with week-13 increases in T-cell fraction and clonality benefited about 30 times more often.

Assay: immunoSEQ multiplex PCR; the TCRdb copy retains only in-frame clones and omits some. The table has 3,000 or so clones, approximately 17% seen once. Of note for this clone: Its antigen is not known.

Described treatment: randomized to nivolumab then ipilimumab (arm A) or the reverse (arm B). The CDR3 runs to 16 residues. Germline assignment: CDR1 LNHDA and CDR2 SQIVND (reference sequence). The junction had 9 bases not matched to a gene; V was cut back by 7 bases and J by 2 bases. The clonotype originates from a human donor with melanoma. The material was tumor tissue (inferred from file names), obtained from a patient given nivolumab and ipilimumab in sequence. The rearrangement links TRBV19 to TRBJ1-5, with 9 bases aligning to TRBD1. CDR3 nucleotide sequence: TGTGCCAGTAACCGCGGACAGGGGCGAGGCAATCAGCCCCAGCATTTT. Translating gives CASNRGQGRGNQPQHF.